This TCR beta chain was identified in a study of OX40 agonist ivuxolimab in advanced cancers. On the study more broadly: Participants, 75% to 85% male, averaged about 59 years of age, ranging from roughly 23 to 80.

Sequenced by immunoSEQ multiplex PCR; TCRdb stores in-frame clones only, minus some. The data hold about 27,000 clones, with 65% to 90% observed a single time. This CDR3 comprises 16 residues. V was clipped by 5 bases and J by 1 base, with 18 bases between them. Germline loops: CDR1 SEHNR, CDR2 FQNEAQ (reference sequence). This chain links TRBV7-9 with TRBJ2-7; perhaps TRBD2 as D (6 bases). The sequencing here drew on CD4+ or CD8+ T cells sorted from blood, taken in a trial of the OX40 agonist ivuxolimab. The sequence was collected from an adult with an advanced solid tumor such as melanoma, head and neck, liver or kidney cancer. As DNA, the CDR3 is TGTGCCAGCAGCCCCCTGGGGGGTAGGGAATCCTACGAGCAGTACTTC. Translated, it gives CASSPLGGRESYEQYF.